A selection of T cell receptor beta chains follows, all from one sample in a study of blood T cell repertoires in COVID-19. Assay used: immunoSEQ multiplex PCR; TCRdb lists only in-frame clones, some missing. The data contain around 60,000 clones, 60% to 75% of them singletons. Sequenced sample: peripheral blood. Receptor source: a woman of 80 years or more with acute or convalescent COVID-19. Each CDR3 is given with its conserved first and last residue. A D gene is named only where the DNA matches it firmly. The listing skips clone size in some rows; elsewhere it reads once, few, many or a size class.

clone_size	v_call	d_call	j_call	cdr3_aa	cdr3_nt
.	TRBV19	.	TRBJ2-5	CASSPLEALRRETQYF	TGTGCCAGTAGTCCTCTTGAGGCTTTACGGCGGGAGACCCAGTACTTC
.	TRBV10-3	.	TRBJ1-3	CAISASLNSGNTIYF	TGTGCCATCAGTGCTAGCCTAAACTCTGGAAACACCATATATTTT
.	TRBV19	TRBD1	TRBJ2-1	CASSMGPLETGGSYNEQFF	TGTGCCAGTAGTATGGGGCCCCTAGAGACAGGGGGATCCTACAATGAGCAGTTCTTC
.	TRBV7-2	.	TRBJ1-1	CASSQGWDITEAFF	TGTGCCAGCAGCCAAGGGTGGGACATAACTGAAGCTTTCTTT
.	TRBV28	.	TRBJ2-7	CASSQQGPRSYEQYF	TGTGCCAGCAGCCAACAGGGTCCTCGCTCCTACGAGCAGTACTTC
.	TRBV6-5	TRBD2	TRBJ2-1	CASSRLAANEQFF	TGTGCCAGCAGTAGACTAGCGGCCAATGAGCAGTTCTTC
.	TRBV7-2	TRBD1	TRBJ1-6	CASTGTGGNSPLHF	TGTGCCAGCACCGGGACAGGGGGTAATTCACCCCTCCACTTT
.	TRBV29-1	TRBD1	TRBJ1-1	CSGRQGDTEAFF	TGCAGCGGTAGACAGGGTGACACTGAAGCTTTCTTT
.	TRBV6-5	TRBD1	TRBJ1-5	CASSSGQGAGQPQHF	TGTGCCAGCAGTTCAGGACAGGGGGCTGGACAGCCCCAGCATTTT
.	TRBV15	.	TRBJ2-2	CATSRDFTGELFF	TGTGCCACCAGCAGGGACTTCACCGGGGAGCTGTTTTTT
.	TRBV2	.	TRBJ1-4	CASKGPDTYEKLFF	TGTGCCAGCAAAGGCCCGGACACATACGAAAAACTGTTTTTT
.	TRBV7-2	TRBD2	TRBJ2-3	CASSLELAGAHTDTQYF	TGTGCCAGCAGCTTAGAACTAGCGGGAGCCCACACAGATACGCAGTATTTT
.	TRBV29-1	TRBD1	TRBJ2-7	CSVWTGTEQYF	TGCAGCGTCTGGACAGGGACCGAGCAGTACTTC
.	TRBV28	TRBD1	TRBJ1-1	CATGQGRNTEAFF	TGTGCCACCGGACAGGGTAGGAACACTGAAGCTTTCTTT
.	TRBV3-1/TRBV3-2	.	TRBJ1-3	CASSLRLAIYF	TGTGCCAGCAGCCTTCGGTTGGCCATATATTTT
.	TRBV7-8	TRBD1	TRBJ1-3	CASSLRDSIFGNTIYF	TGTGCCAGCAGCTTGAGGGACAGCATATTTGGAAACACCATATATTTT
few	TRBV30	TRBD2	TRBJ2-7	CAWSGGGTYEQYF	TGTGCCTGGAGCGGCGGGGGTACCTACGAGCAGTACTTC
.	TRBV18	TRBD1	TRBJ1-1	CASSPDRGLNTEAFF	TGTGCCAGCTCACCGGACAGGGGGCTGAACACTGAAGCTTTCTTT
few	TRBV28	.	TRBJ2-1	CASSLSGRSYKFGYNEQFF	TGTGCCAGCAGTTTGTCGGGGAGGAGTTACAAGTTCGGATACAATGAGCAGTTCTTC
.	TRBV7-9	TRBD2	TRBJ2-3	CASSPAGGAKDTQYF	TGTGCCAGCAGTCCCGCCGGGGGGGCAAAAGATACGCAGTATTTT
.	TRBV19	TRBD2	TRBJ2-1	CASSPSGTSGFFDEQFF	TGTGCCAGTAGTCCTTCCGGGACTAGCGGCTTTTTTGATGAGCAGTTCTTC
.	TRBV19	.	TRBJ1-5	CASRDRNTNQPQHF	TGTGCCAGTAGAGACAGAAACACCAATCAGCCCCAGCATTTT
.	TRBV29-1	TRBD2	TRBJ2-1	CSVEGRGANEQFF	TGCAGCGTTGAAGGGCGGGGGGCGAATGAGCAGTTCTTC
once	TRBV7-9	.	TRBJ2-7	CASSPGWNEQYF	TGTGCCAGCAGCCCAGGGTGGAACGAGCAGTACTTC
.	TRBV6-1	.	TRBJ2-3	CASSGPRGSPMTDTQYF	TGTGCCAGCAGTGGGCCCCGGGGGAGTCCGATGACAGATACGCAGTATTTT
once	TRBV27	TRBD2	TRBJ2-1	CASKLTAGSSIGYNEQFF	TGTGCCAGCAAATTGACAGCGGGATCGTCAATCGGTTACAATGAGCAGTTCTTC
.	TRBV30	.	TRBJ1-2	CAWSERTDYGYTF	TGTGCCTGGAGTGAACGGACTGATTATGGCTACACCTTC
.	TRBV5-1	.	TRBJ1-2	CASSPEGTGGYTF	TGCGCCAGCAGCCCGGAGGGGACGGGTGGCTACACCTTC
.	TRBV6-2/TRBV6-3	TRBD1	TRBJ1-1	CASSPGQGEGDTEAFF	TGTGCCAGCAGCCCGGGACAGGGTGAAGGGGACACTGAAGCTTTCTTT